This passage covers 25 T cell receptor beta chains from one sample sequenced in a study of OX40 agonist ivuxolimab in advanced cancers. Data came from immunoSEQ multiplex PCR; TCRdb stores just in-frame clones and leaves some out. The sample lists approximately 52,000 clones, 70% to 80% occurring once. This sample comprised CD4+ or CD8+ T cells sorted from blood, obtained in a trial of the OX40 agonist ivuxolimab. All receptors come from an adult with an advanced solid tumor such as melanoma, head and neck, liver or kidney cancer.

CDR3 in DNA: TGTGCCAGCAGTGATTCGGTATCTGGGGCCAACGTCCTGACTTTC. The encoded protein is CASSDSVSGANVLTF. This chain joins TRBV2 and TRBJ2-6; D not certain. CDR1 is SNHLY, CDR2 FYNNEI, per germline. The CDR3 covers 15 residues. Trimming took 3 bases from V and 1 from J, leaving 7 bases between them.

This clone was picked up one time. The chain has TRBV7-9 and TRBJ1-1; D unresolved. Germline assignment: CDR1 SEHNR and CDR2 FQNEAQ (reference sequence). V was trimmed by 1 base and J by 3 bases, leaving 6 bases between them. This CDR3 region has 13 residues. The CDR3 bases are TGTGCCAGCAGCTTAGAGGGAGACACTGAAGCTTTCTTT. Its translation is CASSLEGDTEAFF. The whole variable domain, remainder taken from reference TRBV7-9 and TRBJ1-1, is DTGVSQNPRHKITKRGQNVTFRCDPISEHNRLYWYRQTLGQGPEFLTYFQNEAQLEKSRLLSDRFSAERPKGSFSTLEIQRTEQGDSAMYLCASSLEGDTEAFFGQGTRLTVV.

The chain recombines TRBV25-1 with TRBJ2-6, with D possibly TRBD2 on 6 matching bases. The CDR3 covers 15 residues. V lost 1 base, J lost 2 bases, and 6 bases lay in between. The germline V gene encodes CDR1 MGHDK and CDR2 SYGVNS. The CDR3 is CASSEWGAGANVLTF. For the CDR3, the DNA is TGTGCCAGCAGTGAATGGGGGGCTGGGGCCAACGTCCTGACTTTC.

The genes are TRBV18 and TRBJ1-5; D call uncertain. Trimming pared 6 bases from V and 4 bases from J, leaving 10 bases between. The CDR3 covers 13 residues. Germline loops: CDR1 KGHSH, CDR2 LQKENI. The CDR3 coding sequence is TGTGCCAGCTCCGCCGGGGAGAATCAGCCCCAGCATTTT. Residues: CASSAGENQPQHF.

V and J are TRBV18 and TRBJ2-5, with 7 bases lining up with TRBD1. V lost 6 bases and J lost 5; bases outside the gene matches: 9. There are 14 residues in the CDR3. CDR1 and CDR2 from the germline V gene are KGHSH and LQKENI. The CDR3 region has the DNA TGTGCCAGCTCCCTCGGACAGGCCGGGGAGACCCAGTACTTC. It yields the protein CASSLGQAGETQYF.

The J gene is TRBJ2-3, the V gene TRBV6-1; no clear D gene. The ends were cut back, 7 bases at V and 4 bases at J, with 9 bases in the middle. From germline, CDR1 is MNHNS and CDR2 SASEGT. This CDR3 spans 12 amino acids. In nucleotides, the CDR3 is TGTGCCAGCACCGACTCCCCAGATACGCAGTATTTT. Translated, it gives CASTDSPDTQYF.

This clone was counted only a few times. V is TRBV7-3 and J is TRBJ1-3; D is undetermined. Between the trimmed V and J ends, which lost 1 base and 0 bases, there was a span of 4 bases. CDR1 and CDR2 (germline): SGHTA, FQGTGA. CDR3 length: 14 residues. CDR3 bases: TGTGCCAGCAGCTTAAGTAACTCTGGAAACACCATATATTTT. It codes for CASSLSNSGNTIYF.

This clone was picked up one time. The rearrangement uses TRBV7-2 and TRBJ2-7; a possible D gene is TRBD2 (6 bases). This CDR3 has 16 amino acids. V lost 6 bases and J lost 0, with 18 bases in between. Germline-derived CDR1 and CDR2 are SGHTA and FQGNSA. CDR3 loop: CASSRSRDSLSYEQYF. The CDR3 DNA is TGTGCCAGCAGTCGATCGAGGGACTCCCTCTCCTACGAGCAGTACTTC.

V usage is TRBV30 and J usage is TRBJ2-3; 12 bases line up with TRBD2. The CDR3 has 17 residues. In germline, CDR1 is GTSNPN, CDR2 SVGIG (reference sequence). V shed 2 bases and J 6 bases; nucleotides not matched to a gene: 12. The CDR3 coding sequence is TGTGCCTGGAGTATGGTCCTAGCGGGGGGGCCCGGGGATACGCAGTATTTT. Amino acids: CAWSMVLAGGPGDTQYF.

The DNA of the CDR3 is TGTGCCAGCAGCCCCTCGCCTCCCCTGGAAAACATTCAGTACTTC. Its protein is CASSPSPPLENIQYF. The rearrangement uses TRBV5-6 and TRBJ2-4; D unclear. Between the trimmed V and J ends, which lost 4 bases and 5 bases, there was a span of 16 bases. The CDR3 is made up of 15 amino acids. Germline CDR1 is SGHDT and CDR2 is YYEEEE.

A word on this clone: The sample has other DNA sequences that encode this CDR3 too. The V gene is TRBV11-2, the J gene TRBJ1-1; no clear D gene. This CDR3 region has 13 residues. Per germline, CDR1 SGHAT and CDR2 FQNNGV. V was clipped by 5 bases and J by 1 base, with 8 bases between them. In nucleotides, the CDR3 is TGTGCCAGCAGCAAGAGAGAGAACACTGAAGCTTTCTTT. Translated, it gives CASSKRENTEAFF.

The CDR3 region has the DNA TGTGCCAGCAGCTTGTTACAGGGAGGACAACGTGACTATGGCTACACCTTC. It codes for CASSLLQGGQRDYGYTF. The rearrangement links TRBV5-6 to TRBJ1-2; the D gene is possibly TRBD1 (6 bases). Trimming removed 1 base from V and 3 bases from J, with 19 bases in between. Germline assignment: CDR1 SGHDT and CDR2 YYEEEE. The CDR3 has 17 residues.

The CDR3 region has the DNA TGTGCCAGCAGTGTTAAAGGACAGGGGGCGATCTATGGCTACACCTTC. It encodes CASSVKGQGAIYGYTF. This chain uses TRBV6-1 with TRBJ1-2, with 11 bases lining up with TRBD1. The CDR3 has 16 residues. The J segment lost 4 bases and the V segment lost 4 bases, leaving 8 bases of the junction unmatched. Germline V gene data show CDR1 as MNHNS and CDR2 as SASEGT.

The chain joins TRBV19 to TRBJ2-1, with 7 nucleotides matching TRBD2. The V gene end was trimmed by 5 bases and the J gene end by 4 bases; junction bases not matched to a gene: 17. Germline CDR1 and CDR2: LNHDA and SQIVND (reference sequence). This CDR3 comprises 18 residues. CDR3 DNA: TGTGCCAGTAGTCGAGGGCCATTAGGCGGGAGTGGTTACAATGAGCAGTTCTTC. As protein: CASSRGPLGGSGYNEQFF.

The CDR3 loop is CASSTTRDTQYF. Written as DNA, the CDR3 is TGCGCCAGCAGCACCACCCGCGATACGCAGTATTTT. The chain has TRBV5-1 and TRBJ2-3; D unclear. The CDR3 is made up of 12 amino acids. V dropped 4 bases and J dropped 6 bases, with 9 bases sitting between them. The germline V gene has CDR1 SGHRS and CDR2 YFSETQ.

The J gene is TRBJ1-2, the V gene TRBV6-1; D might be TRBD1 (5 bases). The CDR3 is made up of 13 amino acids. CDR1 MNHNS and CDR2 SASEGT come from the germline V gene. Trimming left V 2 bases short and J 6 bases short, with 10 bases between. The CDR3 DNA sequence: TGTGCCAGCAGTGAACCACAGACAGATGGCTACACCTTC. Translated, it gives CASSEPQTDGYTF.

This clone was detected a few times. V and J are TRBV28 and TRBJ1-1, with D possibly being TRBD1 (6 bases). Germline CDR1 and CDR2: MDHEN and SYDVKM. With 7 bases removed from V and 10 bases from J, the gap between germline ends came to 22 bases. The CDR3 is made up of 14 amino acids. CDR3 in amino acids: CASISGQKSSGAFF. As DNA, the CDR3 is TGTGCCAGCATCTCTGGACAGAAATCTTCTGGAGCTTTCTTT.

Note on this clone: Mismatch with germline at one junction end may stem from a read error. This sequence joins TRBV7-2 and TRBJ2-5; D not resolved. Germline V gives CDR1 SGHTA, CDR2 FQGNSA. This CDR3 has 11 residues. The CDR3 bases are TGTGCCAGCAGCTTAGTGGCAGAGATCAACTTC. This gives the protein CASSLVAEINF.

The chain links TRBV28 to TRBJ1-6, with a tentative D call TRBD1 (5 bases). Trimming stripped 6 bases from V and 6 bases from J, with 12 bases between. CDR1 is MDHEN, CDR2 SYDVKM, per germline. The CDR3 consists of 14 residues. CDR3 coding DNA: TGTGCCAGCAGCCGATTGGGGGGTAATTCACCCCTCCACTTT. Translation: CASSRLGGNSPLHF.

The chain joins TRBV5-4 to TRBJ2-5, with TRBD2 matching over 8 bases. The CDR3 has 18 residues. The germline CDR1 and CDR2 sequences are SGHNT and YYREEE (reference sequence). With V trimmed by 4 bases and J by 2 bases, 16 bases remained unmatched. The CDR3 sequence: CASSPPGGTSGKQETQYF. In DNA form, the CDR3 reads TGTGCCAGCAGCCCCCCGGGGGGTACTAGCGGCAAACAAGAGACCCAGTACTTC.

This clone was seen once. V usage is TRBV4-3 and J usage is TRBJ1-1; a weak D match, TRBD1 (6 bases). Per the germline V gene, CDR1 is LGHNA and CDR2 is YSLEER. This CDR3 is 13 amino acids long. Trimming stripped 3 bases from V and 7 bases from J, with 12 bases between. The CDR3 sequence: CASSQGHRDEAFF. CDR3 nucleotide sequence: TGCGCCAGCAGCCAGGGACATCGGGATGAAGCTTTCTTT.

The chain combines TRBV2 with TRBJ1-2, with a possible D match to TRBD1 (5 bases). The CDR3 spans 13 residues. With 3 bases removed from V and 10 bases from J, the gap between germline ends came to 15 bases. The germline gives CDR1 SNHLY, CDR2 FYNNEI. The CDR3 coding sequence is TGTGCCAGCAGTGAGTTACCGGGGCGGGACTACACCTTC. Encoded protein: CASSELPGRDYTF.

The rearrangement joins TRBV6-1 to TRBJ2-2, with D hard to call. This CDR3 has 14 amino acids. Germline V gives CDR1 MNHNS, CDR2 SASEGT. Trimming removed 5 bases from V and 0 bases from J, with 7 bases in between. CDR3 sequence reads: CASSFGANTGELFF. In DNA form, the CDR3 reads TGTGCCAGCAGTTTTGGGGCGAACACCGGGGAGCTGTTTTTT.

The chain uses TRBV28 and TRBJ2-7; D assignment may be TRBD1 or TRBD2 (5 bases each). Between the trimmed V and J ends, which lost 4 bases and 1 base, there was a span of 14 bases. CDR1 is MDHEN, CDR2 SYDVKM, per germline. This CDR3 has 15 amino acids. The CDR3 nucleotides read TGTGCCAGCAGTTCTGGGACGGAAGCTTCCTACGAGCAGTACTTC. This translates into CASSSGTEASYEQYF.

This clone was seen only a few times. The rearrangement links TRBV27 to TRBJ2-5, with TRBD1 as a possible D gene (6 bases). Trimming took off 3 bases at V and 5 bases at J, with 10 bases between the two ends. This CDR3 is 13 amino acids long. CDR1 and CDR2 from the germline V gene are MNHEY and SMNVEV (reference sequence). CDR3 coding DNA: TGTGCCAGCAGTTTTCAGGGGCGGGAGACCCAGTACTTC. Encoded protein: CASSFQGRETQYF.